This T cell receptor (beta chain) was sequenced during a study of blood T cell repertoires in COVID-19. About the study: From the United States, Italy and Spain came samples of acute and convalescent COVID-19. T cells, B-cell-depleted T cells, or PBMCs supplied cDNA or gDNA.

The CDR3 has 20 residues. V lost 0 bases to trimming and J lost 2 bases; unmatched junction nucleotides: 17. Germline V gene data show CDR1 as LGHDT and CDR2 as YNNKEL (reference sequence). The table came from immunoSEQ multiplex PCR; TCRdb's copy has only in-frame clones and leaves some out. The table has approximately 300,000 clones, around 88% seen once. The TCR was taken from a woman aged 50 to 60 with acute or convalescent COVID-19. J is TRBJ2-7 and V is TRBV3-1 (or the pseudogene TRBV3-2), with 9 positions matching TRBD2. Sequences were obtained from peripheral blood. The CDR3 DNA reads TGTGCCAGCAGCCAAGATCAGTTCGCAGCGGGAGGTTACCCCCCCTACGAGCAGTACTTC. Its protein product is CASSQDQFAAGGYPPYEQYF.